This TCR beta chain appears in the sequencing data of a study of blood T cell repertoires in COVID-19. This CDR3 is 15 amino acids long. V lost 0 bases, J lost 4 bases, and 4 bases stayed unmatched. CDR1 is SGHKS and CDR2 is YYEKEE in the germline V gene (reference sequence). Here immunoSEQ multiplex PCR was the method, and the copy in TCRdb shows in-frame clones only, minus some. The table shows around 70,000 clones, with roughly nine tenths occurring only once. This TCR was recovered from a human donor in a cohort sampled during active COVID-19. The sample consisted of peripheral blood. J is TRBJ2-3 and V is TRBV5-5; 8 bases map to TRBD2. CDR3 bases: TGTGCCAGCAGCTTGGCGGGGGGGGCGCCAGATACGCAGTATTTT. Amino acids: CASSLAGGAPDTQYF.